The present entry profiles one T cell receptor (beta chain) with its context. Its antigen is unidentified. Donors were nominally healthy when sampled, though unrecorded immune exposures were likely. This sample was taken from a study of cytomegalovirus exposure and HLA in healthy donors. Study outcomes and limitations: It was shown in a later analysis that HLA-associated TCR beta chains were more clonally expanded than other, equally common chains. For TCR beta chains, V- and J-gene trimming was later linked to a missense DCLRE1C variant. Rare sequences made up most TCRs, while some public TCRs were found in many donors.

Primers: 60 Vbeta forward and 13 Jbeta reverse. Measured with immunoSEQ multiplex PCR; TCRdb has only the in-frame clones, and not every one. The table lists 150,000 or so clones, about three quarters of them singletons. This receptor was obtained from a man aged 40-49 years in good health and CMV-seropositive. The sample taken for sequencing was PBMCs.

Here the CDR3 reads CASSGWGDSYGYTF. The DNA for the CDR3 is TGTGCCAGCAGCGGTTGGGGGGACAGCTATGGCTACACCTTC. The chain carries TRBV6-1 and TRBJ1-2; TRBD1 agrees at 7 bases. This CDR3 is 14 amino acids long. Germline CDR1 and CDR2: MNHNS and SASEGT. With V trimmed by 6 bases and J by 4 bases, 8 bases remained unmatched.